Sequencing of this TCR beta chain was carried out in a study of T cell repertoires in cytomegalovirus infection. About the study: Public TCR beta signatures were indicative of both CMV infection and a matching HLA type.

Findings and caveats of the study: Adding up the frequency of public TCR beta families identified people who carried CMV plus the relevant HLA. Within the response measured ex vivo, HLA-C-restricted CMV-specific TCR beta clonotypes were dominant.

This CDR3 contains 17 residues. Germline V lookup: CDR1 SGHVS, CDR2 FQNEAQ. Regarding this clonotype: Its target is not known. Since a much larger clone is just one base distant, this may be a read error.

Each CDR3 protein is one row after TCRdb ran MiXCR on the reads. This table holds 630,000 or so distinct CDR3 sequences, approximately 25% found once. The receptor's source is a human donor in good health (CMV status not recorded). Some clones in this sample may be carry-over from other donors' samples. The chain carries TRBV7-8 and TRBJ1-1, with TRBD1 matching 10 bases. Sequencing used CD8+ T cells from PBMCs. The CDR3 DNA is TGTGTCAGCAGCTTACCCGGGACAGGGGAATTAGACACTGAAGCTTTCTTT. Its translation is CVSSLPGTGELDTEAFF.